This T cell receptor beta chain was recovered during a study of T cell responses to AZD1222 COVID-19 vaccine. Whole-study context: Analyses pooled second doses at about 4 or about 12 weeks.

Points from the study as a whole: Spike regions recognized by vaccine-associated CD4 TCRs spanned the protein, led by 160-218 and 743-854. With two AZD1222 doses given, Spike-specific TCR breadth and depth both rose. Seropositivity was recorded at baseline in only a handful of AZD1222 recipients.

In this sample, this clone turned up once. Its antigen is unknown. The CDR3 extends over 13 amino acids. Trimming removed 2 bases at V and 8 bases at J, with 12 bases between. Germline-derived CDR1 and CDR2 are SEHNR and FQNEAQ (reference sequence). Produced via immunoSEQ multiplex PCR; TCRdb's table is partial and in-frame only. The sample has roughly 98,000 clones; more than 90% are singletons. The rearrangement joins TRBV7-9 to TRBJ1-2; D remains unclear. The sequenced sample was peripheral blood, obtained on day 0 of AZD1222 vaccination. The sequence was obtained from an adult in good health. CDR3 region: CASSLPERWGYTF. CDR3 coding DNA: TGTGCCAGCAGCTTACCGGAGAGATGGGGCTACACCTTC.